This TCR beta chain was obtained from a study of OX40 agonist ivuxolimab in advanced cancers. Study information: Ivuxolimab, which is an agonistic anti-OX40 (CD134) antibody, was administered to the patients. Patients received ivuxolimab, an intravenous treatment, every 2 weeks at 0.01 to 10 mg/kg.

The protocol was immunoSEQ multiplex PCR, while the TCRdb copy is restricted to in-frame clones and leaves out a portion. This repertoire shows about 80,000 clones, more than 75% found once; its top ten account for 6.2%. Germline values: CDR1 MNHEY, CDR2 SMNVEV (reference sequence). The CDR3 totals 14 residues. Concerning this clone itself: Sequence at one end of the junction differs from germline and may be a read error.

On cycle 4 day 1 and cycle 7 day 1, as well as at baseline, blood was sampled. The rearrangement links TRBV27 to TRBJ2-7; D is undetermined. This TCR derives from an adult with an advanced solid tumor such as melanoma, head and neck, liver or kidney cancer. The starting material was CD4+ or CD8+ T cells sorted from blood, obtained in a trial of the OX40 agonist ivuxolimab. CDR3 protein: CASSTSRWGYEQCF. The CDR3 region has the DNA TGTGCCAGCAGTACCTCTCGGTGGGGTTACGAGCAGTGCTTC.